This is a list of T cell receptor beta chains from one sample in a study of human T cells and chemical hapten exposure. TCRdb reanalysed the RACE reads using MiXCR and keeps one entry per CDR3 protein. The sample holds tens of thousands of distinct CDR3 sequences, about 8.8% seen once. Sequencing was carried out using whole blood. These receptors originate from a female donor in good health. Some clones in this sample may be carry-over from other donors' samples. Both conserved end residues are part of each CDR3. D genes are given only for firm matches. Only some rows state a clone size, as once, few, many or a class for expanded clones.

>many|TRBV7-9|NA|TRBJ2-3
CASSIGRTDTQYF
TGTGCCAGCAGCATTGGCCGGACAGATACGCAGTATTTT
>few|TRBV13|NA|TRBJ2-3
CASSLPRDVGTQYF
TGTGCCAGCAGCTTGCCGCGGGATGTTGGTACGCAGTATTTT
>NA|TRBV20-1|NA|TRBJ1-1
CSASLPGRVNTEAFF
TGCAGTGCTAGCCTCCCGGGACGGGTGAACACTGAAGCTTTCTTT
>NA|TRBV4-1|TRBD1|TRBJ1-1
CASSLPTGTGTEAFF
TGCGCCAGCAGCCTTCCGACAGGGACGGGCACTGAAGCTTTCTTT
>NA|TRBV3-1|TRBD2|TRBJ2-1
CASSQPRSGRNNEQFF
TGTGCCAGCAGCCAACCCAGGAGCGGGAGAAACAATGAGCAGTTCTTC
>many|TRBV29-1|NA|TRBJ2-3
CSVGRVPDTQYF
TGCAGCGTTGGGAGGGTCCCAGATACGCAGTATTTT
>NA|TRBV9|NA|TRBJ2-5
CASSEEWRETQYF
TGTGCCAGCAGCGAGGAGTGGCGGGAGACCCAGTACTTC
>NA|TRBV12-3/TRBV12-4|TRBD1|TRBJ1-3
CASSPRQGVNTIYF
TGTGCCAGCAGTCCCCGACAGGGGGTGAACACCATATATTTT
>many|TRBV27|NA|TRBJ2-3
CASSLLPGADFTDTQYF
TGTGCCAGCAGTTTATTACCGGGGGCGGATTTCACAGATACGCAGTATTTT
>NA|TRBV4-2|NA|TRBJ2-5
CASSSRAVETQYF
TGTGCCAGCAGCTCACGGGCAGTAGAGACCCAGTACTTC
>few|TRBV12-3/TRBV12-4|TRBD2|TRBJ2-3
CASSLARTSGSTDTQYF
TGTGCCAGCAGTCTTGCCCGGACTAGCGGTTCCACAGATACGCAGTATTTT
>few|TRBV19|TRBD1|TRBJ2-2
CASKGTGGFNTGELFF
TGTGCCAGTAAAGGGACAGGGGGTTTTAACACCGGGGAGCTGTTTTTT
>many|TRBV5-1|NA|TRBJ1-1
CASSLDAGMNTEAFF
TGCGCCAGCAGCTTGGATGCCGGGATGAACACTGAAGCTTTCTTT
>few|TRBV5-4|TRBD2|TRBJ2-3
CASSLAPVTSGTDTQYF
TGTGCCAGCAGCTTGGCCCCCGTTACTAGCGGCACAGATACGCAGTATTTT
>NA|TRBV7-9|TRBD1|TRBJ1-6
CASSQGGGRSAYNSPLHF
TGTGCCAGCAGCCAGGGGGGGGGTCGGAGCGCCTATAATTCACCCCTCCACTTT
>NA|TRBV5-4|NA|TRBJ2-3
CASSLVPNPTDTQYF
TGTGCCAGCAGCTTGGTCCCGAACCCCACAGATACGCAGTATTTT